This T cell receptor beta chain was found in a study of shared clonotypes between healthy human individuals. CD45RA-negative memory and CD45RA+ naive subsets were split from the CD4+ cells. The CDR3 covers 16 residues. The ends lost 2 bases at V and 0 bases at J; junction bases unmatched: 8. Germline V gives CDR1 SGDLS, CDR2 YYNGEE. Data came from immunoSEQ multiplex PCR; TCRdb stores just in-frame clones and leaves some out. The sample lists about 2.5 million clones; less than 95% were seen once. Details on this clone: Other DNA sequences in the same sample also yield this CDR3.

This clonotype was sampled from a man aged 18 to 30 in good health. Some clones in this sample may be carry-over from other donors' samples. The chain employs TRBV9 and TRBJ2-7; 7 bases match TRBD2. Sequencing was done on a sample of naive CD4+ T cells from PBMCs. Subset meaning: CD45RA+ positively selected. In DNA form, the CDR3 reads TGTGCCAGCAGCGTGGGAGGGACTCCCTCCTCCTACGAGCAGTACTTC. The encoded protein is CASSVGGTPSSYEQYF.